Listed below are T cell receptor beta chains from one sample, sequenced in a study of T cells after yellow fever vaccination. TCRdb re-called the 5' RACE reads through MiXCR, storing one row per CDR3 protein. The sample records approximately 550,000 distinct CDR3 sequences, less than 15% being singletons. The material was PBMCs, obtained on the day of the yellow fever booster vaccination. Source of these receptors: a man younger than 45 who received the YFV17D yellow fever vaccine. Each CDR3 is given with its conserved first and last residue. D genes are given only for firm matches. Rows may omit the clone size; those that give it use once, few, many or a size class.

CDR3nt: TGTGCCAGCTCGCGTACAGGGGGCGGTCCGGAGACCCAGTACTTC
CDR3aa: CASSRTGGGPETQYF
d_gene: TRBD1
abundance: NA
j_gene: TRBJ2-5
v_gene: TRBV18

CDR3nt: TGTGCCAGTAGCAAGAGCCTCCCGGACACTGAAGCTTTCTTT
CDR3aa: CASSKSLPDTEAFF
d_gene: NA
abundance: few
j_gene: TRBJ1-1
v_gene: TRBV19

CDR3nt: TGTGCCATCGGTAGCGGAGTCGACACCGGGGAGCTGTTTTTT
CDR3aa: CAIGSGVDTGELFF
d_gene: NA
abundance: many
j_gene: TRBJ2-2
v_gene: TRBV10-3

CDR3nt: TGTGCCAGCAGCCAAGGGCTAGCGGGAGTTGACACCGGGGAGCTGTTTTTT
CDR3aa: CASSQGLAGVDTGELFF
d_gene: TRBD2
abundance: few
j_gene: TRBJ2-2
v_gene: TRBV4-2

CDR3nt: TGTGCCAGCAGCTTGACAGGGATCACTGAAGCTTTCTTT
CDR3aa: CASSLTGITEAFF
d_gene: TRBD1
abundance: many
j_gene: TRBJ1-1
v_gene: TRBV7-2

CDR3nt: TGTGCCAGCAGCCGTCGACACACCTATGGCTACACCTTC
CDR3aa: CASSRRHTYGYTF
d_gene: NA
abundance: NA
j_gene: TRBJ1-2
v_gene: TRBV14

CDR3nt: TGCGCCAGCAGCGAACCGGGCCTACGCTACGAGCAGTACTTC
CDR3aa: CASSEPGLRYEQYF
d_gene: NA
abundance: NA
j_gene: TRBJ2-7
v_gene: TRBV5-1

CDR3nt: TGTGCCAGCAGTCCACTAGCGTTTCGCTCCTACGAGCAGTACTTC
CDR3aa: CASSPLAFRSYEQYF
d_gene: TRBD2
abundance: NA
j_gene: TRBJ2-7
v_gene: TRBV7-2

CDR3nt: TGTGCCAGCAGCAAAGCCCAAGAGACCCAGTACTTC
CDR3aa: CASSKAQETQYF
d_gene: NA
abundance: few
j_gene: TRBJ2-5
v_gene: TRBV21-1

CDR3nt: TGTGCCAGTGTTTCTAGCGGGGGCGACAGTAAGAAGTACTTC
CDR3aa: CASVSSGGDSKKYF
d_gene: TRBD2
abundance: few
j_gene: TRBJ2-7
v_gene: TRBV28

CDR3nt: TGTGCCATCAGTGAGCCACTAGCCGCCGAGCAGTACTTC
CDR3aa: CAISEPLAAEQYF
d_gene: NA
abundance: NA
j_gene: TRBJ2-7
v_gene: TRBV10-3

CDR3nt: TGTGCCGGGGGGGGACAGGGTGCCTACGAGCAGTACTTC
CDR3aa: CAGGGQGAYEQYF
d_gene: TRBD1
abundance: few
j_gene: TRBJ2-7
v_gene: TRBV2

CDR3nt: TGTGCCAGCAGCTTCGGTCCAGCCTACGAGCAGTACTTC
CDR3aa: CASSFGPAYEQYF
d_gene: NA
abundance: few
j_gene: TRBJ2-7
v_gene: TRBV7-2

CDR3nt: TGTGCCAGCAAGCCGGGACAAGTCTACGAGCAGTACTTC
CDR3aa: CASKPGQVYEQYF
d_gene: NA
abundance: few
j_gene: TRBJ2-7
v_gene: TRBV2

CDR3nt: TGCGCCAGCAGCTGTCCCCCCCAGGGGGGCTGTTACGAGCAGTACTTC
CDR3aa: CASSCPPQGGCYEQYF
d_gene: NA
abundance: few
j_gene: TRBJ2-7
v_gene: TRBV5-1

CDR3nt: TGTGCCATCAGTGTAGGGTCTAGCGGGAATGAAGCAGATACGCAGTATTTT
CDR3aa: CAISVGSSGNEADTQYF
d_gene: TRBD2
abundance: few
j_gene: TRBJ2-3
v_gene: TRBV10-3

CDR3nt: TGTGCCAGCAGCTTAGACGGCGGGGACACAGATACGCAGTATTTT
CDR3aa: CASSLDGGDTDTQYF
d_gene: NA
abundance: few
j_gene: TRBJ2-3
v_gene: TRBV7-2

CDR3nt: TGTGCCAGCTCACCCGTCGCCCAGTTCGGCGGGGAGCAGTTCTTC
CDR3aa: CASSPVAQFGGEQFF
d_gene: NA
abundance: NA
j_gene: TRBJ2-1
v_gene: TRBV18

CDR3nt: TGTGCCAGCACAGACGGGCGCCGGCTAGAAGCTTTCTTT
CDR3aa: CASTDGRRLEAFF
d_gene: NA
abundance: few
j_gene: TRBJ1-1
v_gene: TRBV27

CDR3nt: TGCAGCGTTGAAGGGACTAGCGGGGCCCGCAGTGAGCAGTTCTTC
CDR3aa: CSVEGTSGARSEQFF
d_gene: TRBD2
abundance: NA
j_gene: TRBJ2-1
v_gene: TRBV29-1

CDR3nt: TGTGCCAGCAGTTACTCGGGCACCCCTGAAACGCAGTATTTT
CDR3aa: CASSYSGTPETQYF
d_gene: NA
abundance: NA
j_gene: TRBJ2-3
v_gene: TRBV6-2/TRBV6-3

CDR3nt: TGTGCCAGCAAAAGCGGACTAGCGGGAGTTTCGCAGTTCTTC
CDR3aa: CASKSGLAGVSQFF
d_gene: TRBD2
abundance: NA
j_gene: TRBJ2-1
v_gene: TRBV6-1

CDR3nt: TGCAGTGCTAGATCAACAACACAGCAGTACTTC
CDR3aa: CSARSTTQQYF
d_gene: NA
abundance: NA
j_gene: TRBJ2-7
v_gene: TRBV20-1

CDR3nt: TGTGCCAGCAGCGACGAGGGGGCCCCCGGCTATGGCTACACCTTC
CDR3aa: CASSDEGAPGYGYTF
d_gene: TRBD1
abundance: many
j_gene: TRBJ1-2
v_gene: TRBV7-9

CDR3nt: TGCGCCAGCAGTGATCCAGCGGGATTAGGATACAATGAGCAGTTCTTC
CDR3aa: CASSDPAGLGYNEQFF
d_gene: TRBD2
abundance: NA
j_gene: TRBJ2-1
v_gene: TRBV10-1

CDR3nt: TGTGCCAGCAGCGTAGAGGAGAGACCTGGGGAGCAGTTCTTC
CDR3aa: CASSVEERPGEQFF
d_gene: NA
abundance: NA
j_gene: TRBJ2-1
v_gene: TRBV9

CDR3nt: TGTGCCAGCTCACCGATGAGCGGGGGCAGCTCCTACAATGAGCAGTTCTTC
CDR3aa: CASSPMSGGSSYNEQFF
d_gene: TRBD2
abundance: NA
j_gene: TRBJ2-1
v_gene: TRBV18

CDR3nt: TGCAGTGCTAGAGATATCCTAGCGGGTTCGACCTACGAGCAGTACTTC
CDR3aa: CSARDILAGSTYEQYF
d_gene: TRBD2
abundance: few
j_gene: TRBJ2-7
v_gene: TRBV20-1

CDR3nt: TGCAGTGCCGGGACTGGGGCCAATGAGCAGTTCTTC
CDR3aa: CSAGTGANEQFF
d_gene: NA
abundance: few
j_gene: TRBJ2-1
v_gene: TRBV20-1